The next 17 T cell receptor beta chains were all read from a single sample in a study of blood T cell repertoires in COVID-19. The table came from immunoSEQ multiplex PCR; TCRdb's copy has only in-frame clones and leaves some out. Of fewer than 250,000 clones in the sample, approximately 86% were seen once. Specimen: PBMCs or T cells enriched from blood (not recorded which). The receptors were sampled from a woman in her thirties or forties with acute COVID-19.

The chain uses TRBV28 and TRBJ2-1, with 14 positions matching TRBD2. The germline gives CDR1 MDHEN, CDR2 SYDVKM. The CDR3 is 15 residues long. V trimming: 7 bases; J trimming: 8 bases; junction bases outside the gene matches: 7. The CDR3 DNA sequence: TGTGCCAGCACCCCGACTAGCGGGAGGGAACATGAGCAGTTCTTC. It codes for CASTPTSGREHEQFF.

V gene TRBV13 combines with J gene TRBJ1-1; no clear D. CDR3 length: 15 amino acids. Germline values: CDR1 PRHDT, CDR2 FYEKMQ (reference sequence). V gave up 2 bases and J gave up 1 base, with 11 bases separating them. CDR3 DNA sequence: TGTGCCAGCAGCTTAAATTGGCAGGCGAACACTGAAGCTTTCTTT. Amino acids: CASSLNWQANTEAFF.

V and J are TRBV11-2 and TRBJ2-3; tentative D call: TRBD2 (6 bases). The CDR3 extends over 15 amino acids. V was pared by 7 bases and J by 5 bases, with 19 bases between. CDR1 is SGHAT, CDR2 FQNNGV, per germline. CDR3 DNA sequence: TGTGCCAGCACCACACCTCGGGGGTCGGGAGATACGCAGTATTTT. It specifies CASTTPRGSGDTQYF.

The gene calls are TRBV19 and TRBJ2-2; TRBD2 is a possible D gene (6 bases). The germline V gene encodes CDR1 LNHDA and CDR2 SQIVND (reference sequence). The V gene lost 3 bases and the J gene lost 6 bases, with 8 bases spanning the gap. The CDR3 runs to 13 residues. The CDR3 sequence is CASSIGGPGELFF. CDR3 sequence (DNA): TGTGCCAGTAGTATCGGGGGACCCGGGGAGCTGTTTTTT.

The chain employs TRBV27 and TRBJ1-4; a weak D match, TRBD1 (6 bases). This CDR3 region has 15 residues. Germline lookup yields CDR1 MNHEY and CDR2 SMNVEV (reference sequence). V gave up 4 bases and J gave up 0 bases, with 9 bases separating them. The CDR3 DNA follows: TGTGCCAGCAGTTCCACAGGGCCAACTAATGAAAAACTGTTTTTT. Translating it yields CASSSTGPTNEKLFF.

The table lists this clone with a few counts. V is TRBV7-9 and J is TRBJ2-1; 9 nucleotides align to TRBD1. V gave up 1 base and J gave up 0 bases; unmatched junction bases: 7. The CDR3 runs to 18 residues. CDR1 is SEHNR and CDR2 is FQNEAQ in the germline V gene (reference sequence). The CDR3 loop reads CASSLGGTGLFSYNEQFF. CDR3 bases: TGTGCCAGCAGCTTAGGCGGGACAGGGCTTTTCTCCTACAATGAGCAGTTCTTC.

This clone was seen a few times. The chain links TRBV7-2 to TRBJ2-7; D gene ambiguous. CDR3 length equals 15 residues. The germline gives CDR1 SGHTA, CDR2 FQGNSA. V was cut by 5 bases and J by 4 bases, with 18 bases left in between. Here the CDR3 reads CASSAQTTSRYEQYF. The CDR3 nucleotides are TGTGCCAGCAGCGCTCAGACAACTTCCAGATACGAGCAGTACTTC.

The chain carries TRBV20-1 and TRBJ2-7; D gene ambiguous. CDR1 and CDR2 from the germline V gene are DFQATT and SNEGSKA (reference sequence). The CDR3 extends over 11 amino acids. V was clipped by 4 bases and J by 0 bases, with 4 bases between them. CDR3 amino acids: CSATSSYEQYF. The CDR3 nucleotides read TGCAGTGCTACCAGCTCCTACGAGCAGTACTTC.

To note about this clone: One junction end disagrees with the germline gene, perhaps due to a read error. The V and J genes are TRBV5-1 and TRBJ1-6; D is possibly TRBD1 (5 bases). The CDR3 is 16 amino acids. Germline CDR1 reads SGHRS; CDR2 reads YFSETQ. The CDR3 region is CASTLYGGSYNSPLHF. The CDR3 DNA follows: TGCGCCAGCACCTTGTACGGGGGTTCCTATAATTCACCCCTCCACTTT.

V and J are TRBV28 and TRBJ2-3; possible D gene TRBD2, 7 bases. Per germline, CDR1 MDHEN and CDR2 SYDVKM. The CDR3 is made up of 16 amino acids. V shed 3 bases and J shed 5 bases, with 18 bases lying between them. In nucleotides, the CDR3 is TGTGCCAGCAGTTTTTCGGGGGCGGGAGAACGAGATACGCAGTATTTT. It yields the protein CASSFSGAGERDTQYF.

The chain combines TRBV19 with TRBJ2-5; D is perhaps TRBD2 (6 bases). The V and J ends lost 5 bases and 0 bases respectively, with 13 bases between them. This CDR3 has 15 amino acids. Germline CDR1 LNHDA, CDR2 SQIVND (reference sequence). The CDR3 reads CASSGDFPYQETQYF. The CDR3 DNA reads TGTGCCAGTAGTGGGGACTTTCCGTACCAAGAGACCCAGTACTTC.

CDR3 nucleotides: TGTGCCAGCAGTTTGAGGGCTAGCCCTTATTACAATGAGCAGTTCTTC. Protein product: CASSLRASPYYNEQFF. This chain uses TRBV28 with TRBJ2-1, with D perhaps matching TRBD2 (5 bases). Germline V gene lookup returns CDR1 MDHEN and CDR2 SYDVKM. The CDR3 has 16 amino acids. Trimming removed 3 bases from V and 4 bases from J, with 16 bases in between.

This clone occurred a few times. The chain combines TRBV7-8 with TRBJ2-2, with a tentative D call TRBD2 (5 bases). This CDR3 is 16 amino acids long. Per the germline V gene, CDR1 is SGHVS and CDR2 is FQNEAQ. Trimming took off 0 bases at V and 1 base at J, with 9 bases between the two ends. CDR3: CASSLAEGLNTGELFF. The DNA of the CDR3 is TGTGCCAGCAGCTTAGCTGAGGGTCTGAACACCGGGGAGCTGTTTTTT.

The rearrangement uses TRBV4-1 and TRBJ2-6; D remains unclear. CDR3 length equals 13 residues. Germline lookup yields CDR1 MGHRA and CDR2 YSYEKL. Trimming pared 0 bases from V and 5 bases from J, leaving 2 bases between. The CDR3 nucleotides read TGCGCCAGCAGCCAAGACAGGGCCAACGTCCTGACTTTC. Its protein is CASSQDRANVLTF.

This clone was detected once. The V call is TRBV6-2 or TRBV6-3, the J call TRBJ1-2; D is unresolved. Germline V CDR1 and CDR2: MNHEY, SVGEGT. The CDR3 spans 12 residues. Trimming took 5 bases from V and 8 from J, leaving 12 bases between them. CDR3 sequence (DNA): TGTGCCAGCAGTGATACTACATTCGGCTACACCTTC. Translating it yields CASSDTTFGYTF.

The chain uses TRBV28 and TRBJ2-7; D not resolved. This CDR3 spans 13 amino acids. In germline, CDR1 is MDHEN, CDR2 SYDVKM. The V end was cut by 3 bases, the J end by 6 bases, with 12 bases between. This CDR3 reads CASSFLKGGEQYF. Written as DNA, the CDR3 is TGTGCCAGCAGTTTCTTAAAAGGCGGCGAGCAGTACTTC.

The CDR3 region is CASSLGQVHTEAFF. CDR3 nucleotides: TGTGCCAGCAGCTTAGGACAGGTGCACACTGAAGCTTTCTTT. J is TRBJ1-1 and V is TRBV7-9; weak D call: TRBD1 (6 bases). The germline CDR1 and CDR2 sequences are SEHNR and FQNEAQ (reference sequence). V lost 1 base, J lost 3 bases, and 9 bases lay in between. The CDR3 is 14 amino acids.